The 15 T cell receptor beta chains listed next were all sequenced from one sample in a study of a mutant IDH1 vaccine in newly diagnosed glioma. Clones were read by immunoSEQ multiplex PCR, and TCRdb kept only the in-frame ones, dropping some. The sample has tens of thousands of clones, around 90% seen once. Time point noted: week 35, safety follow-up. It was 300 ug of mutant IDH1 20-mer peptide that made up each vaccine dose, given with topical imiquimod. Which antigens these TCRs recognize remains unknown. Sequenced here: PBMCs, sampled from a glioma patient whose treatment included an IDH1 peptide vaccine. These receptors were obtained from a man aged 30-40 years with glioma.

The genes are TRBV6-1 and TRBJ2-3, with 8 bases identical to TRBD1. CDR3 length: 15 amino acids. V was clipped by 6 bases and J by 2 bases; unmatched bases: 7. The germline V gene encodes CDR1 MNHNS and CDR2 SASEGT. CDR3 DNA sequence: TGTGCCAGCAGATCGGACAGGGTCTACACAGATACGCAGTATTTT. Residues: CASRSDRVYTDTQYF.

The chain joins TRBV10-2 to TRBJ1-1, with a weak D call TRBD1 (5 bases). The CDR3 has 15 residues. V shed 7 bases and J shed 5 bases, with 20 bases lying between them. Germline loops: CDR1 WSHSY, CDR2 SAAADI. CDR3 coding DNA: TGCGCCAGCAAAGGCAGGGCGGAGGGTGGGACTGAAGCTTTCTTT. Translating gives CASKGRAEGGTEAFF.

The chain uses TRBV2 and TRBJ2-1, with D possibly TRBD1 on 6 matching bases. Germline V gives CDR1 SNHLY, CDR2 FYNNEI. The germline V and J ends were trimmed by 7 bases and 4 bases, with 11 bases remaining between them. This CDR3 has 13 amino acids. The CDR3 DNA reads TGTGCCAGCAAGGGGGACGAATACAATGAGCAGTTCTTC. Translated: CASKGDEYNEQFF.

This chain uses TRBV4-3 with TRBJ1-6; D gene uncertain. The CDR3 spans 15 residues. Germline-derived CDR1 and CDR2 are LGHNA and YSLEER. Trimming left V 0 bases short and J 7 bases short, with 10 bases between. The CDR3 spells CASSQELQPNSPLHF. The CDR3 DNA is TGCGCCAGCAGCCAAGAGCTACAGCCCAATTCACCCCTCCACTTT.

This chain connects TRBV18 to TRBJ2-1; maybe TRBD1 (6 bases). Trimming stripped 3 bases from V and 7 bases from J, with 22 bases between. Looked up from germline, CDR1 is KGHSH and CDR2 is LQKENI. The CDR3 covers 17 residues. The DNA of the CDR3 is TGTGCCAGCTCACCCCTATTCTCGGACAGTGGACTGAATGAGCAGTTCTTC. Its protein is CASSPLFSDSGLNEQFF. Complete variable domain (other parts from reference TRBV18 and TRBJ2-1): NAGVMQNPRHLVRRRGQEARLRCSPMKGHSHVYWYRQLPEEGLKFMVYLQKENIIDESGMPKERFSAEFPKEGPSILRIQQVVRGDSAAYFCASSPLFSDSGLNEQFFGPGTRLTVL.

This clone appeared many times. CDR3: CASSLRQGATYGYTF. As DNA, the CDR3 is TGTGCCAGCAGTCTTCGACAGGGGGCCACCTATGGCTACACCTTC. This sequence joins TRBV2 and TRBJ1-2; 10 bases match TRBD1. The V gene end was trimmed by 5 bases and the J gene end by 4 bases; junction bases not matched to a gene: 7. Germline CDR1 is SNHLY and CDR2 is FYNNEI. The CDR3 length is 15 residues.

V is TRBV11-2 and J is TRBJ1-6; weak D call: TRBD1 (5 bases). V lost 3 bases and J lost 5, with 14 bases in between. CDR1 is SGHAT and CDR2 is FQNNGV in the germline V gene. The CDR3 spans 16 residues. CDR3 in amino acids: CASSLIAGTHNSPLHF. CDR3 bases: TGTGCCAGCAGCTTGATTGCCGGGACCCATAATTCACCCCTCCACTTT.

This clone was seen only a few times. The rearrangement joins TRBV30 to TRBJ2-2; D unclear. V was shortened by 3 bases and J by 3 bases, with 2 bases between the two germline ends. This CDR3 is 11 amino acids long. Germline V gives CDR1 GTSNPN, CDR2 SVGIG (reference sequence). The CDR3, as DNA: TGTGCCTGGAGGGACACCGGGGAGCTGTTTTTT. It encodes CAWRDTGELFF.

The CDR3 DNA reads TGTGCCAGCAGTCCGACCTACCCTAGCACAGATACGCAGTATTTT. Translating gives CASSPTYPSTDTQYF. The chain has TRBV4-2 and TRBJ2-3; D ambiguous. Germline-derived CDR1 and CDR2 are LGHNA and YNFKEQ. Trimming took off 6 bases at V and 0 bases at J, with 13 bases between the two ends. This CDR3 contains 15 residues.

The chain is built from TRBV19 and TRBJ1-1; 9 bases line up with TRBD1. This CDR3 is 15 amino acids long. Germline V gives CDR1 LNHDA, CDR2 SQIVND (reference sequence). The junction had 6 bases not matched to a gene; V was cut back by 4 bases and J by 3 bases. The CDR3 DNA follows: TGTGCCAGTAGTAGGGACAGGGAGGGAGACACTGAAGCTTTCTTT. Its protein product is CASSRDREGDTEAFF.

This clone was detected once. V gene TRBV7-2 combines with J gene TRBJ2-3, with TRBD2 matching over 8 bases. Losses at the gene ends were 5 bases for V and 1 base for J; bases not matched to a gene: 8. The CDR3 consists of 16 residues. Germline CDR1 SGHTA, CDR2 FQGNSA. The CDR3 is CASSPYTRGGTDTQYF. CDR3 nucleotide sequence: TGTGCCAGCAGCCCCTATACGCGGGGGGGCACAGATACGCAGTATTTT.

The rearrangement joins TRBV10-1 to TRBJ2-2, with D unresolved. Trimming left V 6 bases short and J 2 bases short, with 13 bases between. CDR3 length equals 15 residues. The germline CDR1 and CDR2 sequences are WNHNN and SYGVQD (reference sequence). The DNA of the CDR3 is TGCGCCAGCAGCCCGACACCCTCTAACACCGGGGAGCTGTTTTTT. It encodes CASSPTPSNTGELFF.

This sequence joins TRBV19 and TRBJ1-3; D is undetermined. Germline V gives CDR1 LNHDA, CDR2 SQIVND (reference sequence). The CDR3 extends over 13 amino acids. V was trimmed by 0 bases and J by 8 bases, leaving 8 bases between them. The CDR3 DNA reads TGTGCCAGTAGTATAGATCGGGAGGACACCATATATTTT. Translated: CASSIDREDTIYF.

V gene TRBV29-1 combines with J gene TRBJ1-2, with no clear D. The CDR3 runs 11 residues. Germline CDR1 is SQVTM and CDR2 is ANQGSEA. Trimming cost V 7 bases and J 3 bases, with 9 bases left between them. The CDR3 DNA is TGCAGCGATCTGACGGACTATGGCTACACCTTC. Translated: CSDLTDYGYTF.

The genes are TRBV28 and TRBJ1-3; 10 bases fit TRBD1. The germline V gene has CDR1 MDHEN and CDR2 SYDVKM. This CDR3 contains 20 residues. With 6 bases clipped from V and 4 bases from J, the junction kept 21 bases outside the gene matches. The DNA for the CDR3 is TGTGCCAGCAGCCGCCGGGGACAGGGGTTCTACCGTGTATCCGGAAACACCATATATTTT. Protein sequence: CASSRRGQGFYRVSGNTIYF.